Shown below are 26 T cell receptor beta chains from a single sample sequenced in a study of blood T cell repertoires in COVID-19. The data were produced by immunoSEQ multiplex PCR, yet TCRdb's version contains in-frame clones alone and is incomplete. The table shows more than 150,000 clones, with almost 85% occurring only once. The sequenced sample was PBMCs or T cells enriched from blood (not recorded which). The receptor source for this set is a man aged 45-60 years who had recovered from COVID-19.

V is TRBV19 and J is TRBJ1-4; TRBD1 aligns across 7 bases. Germline V gives CDR1 LNHDA, CDR2 SQIVND (reference sequence). J gave up 6 bases and V 6 bases, and 7 bases lay outside the gene matches. CDR3 length equals 14 residues. This chain's CDR3 is CASSTGVEDEKLFF. The CDR3 DNA follows: TGTGCCAGTAGCACAGGGGTAGAGGATGAAAAACTGTTTTTT.

The rearrangement uses TRBV2 and TRBJ2-1; D possibly corresponds to TRBD2 (5 bases). The CDR3 covers 16 residues. The germline gives CDR1 SNHLY, CDR2 FYNNEI. V lost 6 bases and J 4 bases, leaving 19 bases between the germline ends. The CDR3 reads CASSAGTPSQYNEQFF. The CDR3 nucleotides are TGTGCCAGCAGCGCCGGAACGCCTAGCCAGTACAATGAGCAGTTCTTC.

This clone has just one count. This chain joins TRBV28 and TRBJ2-7; possibly TRBD1 for D (5 bases). The CDR3 is 13 amino acids. The V and J ends lost 6 bases and 7 bases respectively, with 16 bases between them. Per germline, CDR1 MDHEN and CDR2 SYDVKM. In nucleotides, the CDR3 is TGTGCCAGCAGCCTAGAAGGGGATGGGGAGCAGTACTTC. This translates into CASSLEGDGEQYF.

The gene calls are TRBV29-1 and TRBJ1-2, with TRBD1 identical over 11 bases. CDR3 length: 15 residues. V trimming: 5 bases; J trimming: 1 base; junction bases outside the gene matches: 6. Germline loops: CDR1 SQVTM, CDR2 ANQGSEA. CDR3 sequence reads: CSVIRTGGGNYGYTF. As DNA, the CDR3 is TGCAGCGTTATACGGACAGGGGGCGGTAACTATGGCTACACCTTC. Combining the CDR3 with reference TRBV29-1 and TRBJ1-2 gives the whole variable domain SAVISQKPSRDICQRGTSLTIQCQVDSQVTMMFWYRQQPGQSLTLIATANQGSEATYESGFVIDKFPISRPNLTFSTLTVSNMSPEDSSIYLCSVIRTGGGNYGYTFGSGTRLTVV.

This chain joins TRBV28 and TRBJ1-2; possibly TRBD1 for D (5 bases). Germline assignment: CDR1 MDHEN and CDR2 SYDVKM. V was clipped by 8 bases and J by 3 bases, with 10 bases between them. CDR3 length: 12 residues. Written as DNA, the CDR3 is TGTGCCAGCCAACTCAGGGACTATGGCTACACCTTC. Protein product: CASQLRDYGYTF.

The chain recombines TRBV5-1 with TRBJ2-5, with D possibly being TRBD1 (6 bases). The V gene lost 2 bases and the J gene lost 4 bases, with 9 bases spanning the gap. The CDR3 is 13 residues long. In germline, CDR1 is SGHRS, CDR2 YFSETQ. The CDR3 protein is CASSLQGGETQYF. As DNA, the CDR3 is TGCGCCAGCAGCTTACAGGGTGGAGAGACCCAGTACTTC.

This chain connects TRBV19 to TRBJ1-2, with D possibly being TRBD1 (6 bases). CDR1 is LNHDA and CDR2 is SQIVND in the germline V gene (reference sequence). This CDR3 is 14 amino acids long. V lost 5 bases and J lost 1, with 11 bases in between. CDR3 DNA: TGTGCCAGTAGTTCCGGGACACATAACTATGGCTACACCTTC. Its translation: CASSSGTHNYGYTF.

V is TRBV3-1 (or the pseudogene TRBV3-2) and J is TRBJ2-7; 9 bases map to TRBD2. This CDR3 spans 15 amino acids. The ends lost 2 bases at V and 6 bases at J; junction bases unmatched: 8. Germline assignment: CDR1 LGHDT and CDR2 YNNKEL (reference sequence). CDR3 coding DNA: TGTGCCAGCAGCCAATGGGCGGGACTAGCTTCCGAGCAGTACTTC. Residues: CASSQWAGLASEQYF.

This chain uses TRBV29-1 with TRBJ2-5, with 10 nucleotides matching TRBD2. The CDR3 extends over 14 amino acids. Per the germline V gene, CDR1 is SQVTM and CDR2 is ANQGSEA. Trimming at V came to 6 bases and at J to 4 bases, leaving 8 bases not matched to a gene. The CDR3 protein is CSVTSGGASETQYF. The CDR3 bases are TGCAGCGTGACCAGCGGGGGGGCGTCAGAGACCCAGTACTTC.

This rearrangement joins TRBV7-8 to TRBJ2-1; 7 bases fit TRBD1. Germline V gene data show CDR1 as SGHVS and CDR2 as FQNEAQ. The length of the CDR3 is 12 residues. V trimming: 5 bases; J trimming: 6 bases; junction bases outside the gene matches: 1. CDR3 bases: TGTGCCAGCAGCGGGGACAGCAATGAGCAGTTCTTC. Its translation: CASSGDSNEQFF.

CDR3 in DNA: TGTGCCAGCAGCCCAGGACAGGGGTCGGCTGCGAACACTGAAGCTTTCTTT. Translating it yields CASSPGQGSAANTEAFF. The chain couples TRBV9 to TRBJ1-1; TRBD1 aligns across 9 bases. The CDR3 contains 17 residues. CDR1 is SGDLS, CDR2 YYNGEE, per germline. The ends lost 4 bases at V and 1 base at J; junction bases unmatched: 11.

The rearrangement links TRBV9 to TRBJ1-2; possibly TRBD1 for D (5 bases). This CDR3 has 13 amino acids. V gave up 0 bases and J gave up 4 bases, with 7 bases separating them. Germline CDR1 and CDR2: SGDLS and YYNGEE. The CDR3 loop reads CASSVGQGYGYTF. The CDR3, as DNA: TGTGCCAGCAGCGTAGGGCAGGGCTATGGCTACACCTTC.

This chain joins TRBV5-6 and TRBJ1-5; 8 bases are a match to TRBD1. CDR1 is SGHDT, CDR2 YYEEEE, per germline. The CDR3 sequence is 15 residues long. V was clipped by 2 bases and J by 5 bases; unmatched bases: 6. The CDR3 loop reads CASSFGTGTDQPQHF. CDR3 sequence (DNA): TGTGCCAGCAGCTTTGGGACAGGCACCGATCAGCCCCAGCATTTT.

The rearrangement joins TRBV11-3 to TRBJ2-1, with TRBD1 matching 9 bases. Germline CDR1 and CDR2: SGHNT and YENEEA. CDR3 length equals 18 residues. After removal of 5 bases from V and 0 bases from J, the junction contained 11 bases not matched to a gene. The CDR3 sequence: CASSAGTGMAVSYNEQFF. Here the CDR3 DNA reads TGTGCCAGCAGCGCCGGGACAGGGATGGCGGTCTCCTACAATGAGCAGTTCTTC.

To note about this clone: At one boundary the junction diverges from the germline segment, which might be a read error. This chain links TRBV12-3 or TRBV12-4 with TRBJ2-1; D may be TRBD2 (6 bases). The CDR3 spans 13 residues. CDR3 DNA sequence: TGTGCCAGCAGTAGGGACTCCTCCAATGAGCAGTTCTTC. Its translation: CASSRDSSNEQFF.

The chain uses TRBV7-3 and TRBJ2-3; 8 positions match TRBD2. The CDR3 totals 18 residues. Trimming at V came to 3 bases and at J to 1 base, leaving 12 bases not matched to a gene. The germline CDR1 and CDR2 sequences are SGHTA and FQGTGA. This CDR3 is CASSFVSGGPTRTDTQYF. In nucleotides, the CDR3 is TGTGCCAGCAGCTTCGTCAGCGGGGGCCCTACTCGCACAGATACGCAGTATTTT. Together with reference TRBV7-3 and TRBJ2-3, the CDR3 gives the full variable domain: GAGVSQTPSNKVTEKGKYVELRCDPISGHTALYWYRQSLGQGPEFLIYFQGTGAADDSGLPNDRFFAVRPEGSVSTLKIQRTERGDSAVYLCASSFVSGGPTRTDTQYFGPGTRLTVL.

This chain uses TRBV7-2 with TRBJ1-2, with TRBD1 identical over 10 bases. This CDR3 spans 15 amino acids. With 3 bases clipped from V and 6 bases from J, the junction kept 7 bases outside the gene matches. CDR1 is SGHTA and CDR2 is FQGNSA in the germline V gene. The DNA of the CDR3 is TGTGCCAGCAGCTTTAAGGGACAGGGGTTAGATGGCTACACCTTC. Encoded protein: CASSFKGQGLDGYTF.

This sequence joins TRBV14 and TRBJ1-2; tentatively, D is TRBD1 (5 bases). Germline V gene lookup returns CDR1 SGHDN and CDR2 FVKESK. The CDR3 runs 15 residues. Trimming took off 0 bases at V and 5 bases at J, with 13 bases between the two ends. The CDR3 coding sequence is TGTGCCAGCAGCCAAGATATCGGGGCGGGATATGGCTACACCTTC. This gives the protein CASSQDIGAGYGYTF.

The chain recombines TRBV27 with TRBJ2-3; D is possibly TRBD2 (6 bases). With 6 bases removed from V and 7 bases from J, the gap between germline ends came to 20 bases. This CDR3 is 15 amino acids long. The germline CDR1 and CDR2 sequences are MNHEY and SMNVEV (reference sequence). CDR3 bases: TGTGCCAGCAGAATCAACCGGGACTGGCCCTATACGCAGTATTTT. Its protein is CASRINRDWPYTQYF.

The rearrangement joins TRBV7-3 to TRBJ1-5; D remains ambiguous. V gave up 8 bases and J gave up 5 bases, with 16 bases separating them. The CDR3 consists of 14 residues. Germline loops: CDR1 SGHTA, CDR2 FQGTGA. The chain's CDR3 is CASRGPGRDQPQHF. In nucleotides, the CDR3 is TGTGCCAGCCGAGGTCCCGGTCGTGATCAGCCCCAGCATTTT.

V and J are TRBV11-2 and TRBJ2-7; D might be TRBD1 (5 bases). Per germline, CDR1 SGHAT and CDR2 FQNNGV. The V end was cut by 5 bases, the J end by 2 bases, with 10 bases between. This CDR3 has 13 residues. The CDR3 spells CASSLLTAYEQYF. DNA for the CDR3: TGTGCCAGCAGCCTATTGACAGCCTACGAGCAGTACTTC.

This chain uses TRBV7-3 with TRBJ1-5; TRBD1 might be the D (5 bases). The germline gives CDR1 SGHTA, CDR2 FQGTGA. This CDR3 contains 16 residues. With 4 bases removed from V and 1 base from J, the gap between germline ends came to 14 bases. For the CDR3, the DNA is TGTGCCAGCAGCTCCCCAGGAGGGGCGAGCAATCAGCCCCAGCATTTT. Amino acids: CASSSPGGASNQPQHF.

Here the CDR3 reads CASSYGPTPGELFF. CDR3 bases: TGTGCCAGCAGTTACGGTCCTACTCCCGGGGAGCTGTTTTTT. The J gene is TRBJ2-2, the V gene TRBV6-6; D remains ambiguous. The CDR3 has 14 residues. V lost 2 bases and J lost 6, with 10 bases in between. Germline V gene data show CDR1 as MNHNY and CDR2 as SVGAGI (reference sequence).

Written as DNA, the CDR3 is TGTGCCAGCAGCCTGCTGGTTGGACAGGGTCTCGGATCACCCCTCCACTTT. Its protein is CASSLLVGQGLGSPLHF. The chain uses TRBV5-6 and TRBJ1-6; 8 nucleotides align to TRBD1. This CDR3 spans 17 amino acids. CDR1 is SGHDT and CDR2 is YYEEEE in the germline V gene. The J segment lost 10 bases and the V segment lost 4 bases, leaving 16 bases of the junction unmatched.

Only one count was recorded for this clone. The chain is built from TRBV9 and TRBJ2-7; a possible D gene is TRBD2 (6 bases). V was shortened by 4 bases and J by 6 bases, with 14 bases between the two germline ends. Germline lookup yields CDR1 SGDLS and CDR2 YYNGEE. This CDR3 region has 13 residues. The CDR3 loop reads CASSIHFSGEQYF. The CDR3 region has the DNA TGTGCCAGCAGCATTCATTTTAGCGGCGAGCAGTACTTC.

This rearrangement joins TRBV5-1 to TRBJ1-1; D may be TRBD1 (5 bases). The CDR3 has 14 amino acids. V lost 3 bases, J lost 6 bases, and 15 bases lay in between. Germline CDR1 SGHRS, CDR2 YFSETQ. The CDR3 coding sequence is TGCGCCAGCAGCTCCCGGACAACCGACCCTGAAGCTTTCTTT. This encodes CASSSRTTDPEAFF.